The subject of this entry is one T cell receptor (beta chain). These data are taken from a study of control samples from healthy donors and cancer patients. The CDR3 extends over 16 amino acids. The V end lost 5 bases, the J end lost 0 bases, and 14 bases lay between the germline ends. Germline assignment: CDR1 MNHNY and CDR2 SVGAGI (reference sequence). The protocol was immunoSEQ multiplex PCR, while the TCRdb copy is restricted to in-frame clones and leaves out a portion. Altogether some 100,000 clones are present, 79% being singletons, with the ten largest covering 10%. The chain recombines TRBV6-6 with TRBJ1-5; D may be TRBD1 (6 bases). The sequenced material came from blood. The TCR was taken from a woman in her thirties in good health. CDR3 sequence: CASSTQTGLSNQPQHF. The CDR3 coding sequence is TGTGCCAGCAGTACACAGACAGGTCTTAGCAATCAGCCCCAGCATTTT.